This T cell receptor (beta chain) was sequenced during a study of OX40 agonist ivuxolimab in advanced cancers. Looking at the study overall: Antecedent anti-PD-1, anti-PD-L1 or anti-CTLA-4 therapy was permissible, with around 40% having received some.

The assay was immunoSEQ multiplex PCR, and TCRdb's table has in-frame clones only and misses some. The sample shows roughly 60,000 clones, roughly 84% of them seen only once. The receptor was isolated from an adult with an advanced solid tumor such as melanoma, head and neck, liver or kidney cancer. The sample here was CD4+ or CD8+ T cells sorted from blood, taken in a trial of the OX40 agonist ivuxolimab.

The CDR3 bases are TGTGCCAGCAGCTTAGGGTCAACAGCAGAAGCTTTCTTT. Amino acid sequence: CASSLGSTAEAFF. The rearrangement joins TRBV5-4 to TRBJ1-1; D not certain. The CDR3 is 13 residues long. Germline V lookup: CDR1 SGHNT, CDR2 YYREEE (reference sequence). V was cut by 2 bases and J by 8 bases, with 13 bases left in between.